A selection of T cell receptor beta chains follows, all from one sample in a study of blood T cell repertoires in COVID-19. The data were produced by immunoSEQ multiplex PCR, yet TCRdb's version contains in-frame clones alone and is incomplete. This sample has 250,000 to 350,000 clones, with roughly 90% found just once. Sequenced input: peripheral blood. The source of these receptors is a woman in her 70s with COVID-19, enrolled during active disease. Both conserved end residues are part of each CDR3. Fields, in order: D gene, V gene, clone size, J gene, CDR3 protein, CDR3 DNA. The D gene is left open where the match is weak. For some rows the clone size is stated as once, few or many, or as a class when expanded; others skip it.

D: TRBD1
V: TRBV27
size: -
J: TRBJ1-2
CDR3: CASSFEGARGYTF
DNA: TGTGCCAGCAGTTTTGAGGGGGCGCGGGGCTACACCTTC

D: -
V: TRBV3-1/TRBV3-2
size: -
J: TRBJ2-7
CDR3: CASSGEGVYYEQYF
DNA: TGTGCCAGCAGTGGTGAAGGGGTTTACTACGAGCAGTACTTC

D: -
V: TRBV6-5
size: once
J: TRBJ2-7
CDR3: CASRPGGSYEQYF
DNA: TGTGCCAGCAGGCCCGGGGGCTCCTACGAGCAGTACTTC

D: -
V: TRBV4-1
size: once
J: TRBJ1-2
CDR3: CASSQEGVNGGYTF
DNA: TGCGCCAGCAGCCAAGAAGGGGTCAACGGGGGCTACACCTTC

D: TRBD2
V: TRBV3-1/TRBV3-2
size: -
J: TRBJ2-5
CDR3: CASTPGTRETQYF
DNA: TGTGCCAGCACCCCCGGGACTAGGGAGACCCAGTACTTC

D: -
V: TRBV5-1
size: -
J: TRBJ2-3
CDR3: CAVNNPGSTDTQYF
DNA: TGCGCCGTCAATAACCCAGGGAGCACAGATACGCAGTATTTT

D: -
V: TRBV3-1/TRBV3-2
size: -
J: TRBJ2-5
CDR3: CASSQAPTGTQYF
DNA: TGTGCCAGCAGCCAAGCCCCCACAGGGACCCAGTACTTC

D: TRBD2
V: TRBV29-1
size: -
J: TRBJ2-7
CDR3: CSARGPGRLEQYF
DNA: TGCAGCGCCCGGGGCCCCGGGAGGCTCGAGCAGTACTTC

D: -
V: TRBV18
size: -
J: TRBJ2-7
CDR3: CASSPGSGTYEQYF
DNA: TGTGCCAGCTCACCTGGGTCCGGGACCTACGAGCAGTACTTC

D: -
V: TRBV9
size: -
J: TRBJ2-3
CDR3: CASRRVPTDTQYF
DNA: TGTGCCAGCAGGCGGGTCCCCACAGATACGCAGTATTTT

D: TRBD1
V: TRBV6-6
size: few
J: TRBJ2-2
CDR3: CASSYPRQGANGELFF
DNA: TGTGCCAGCAGTTACCCTAGACAGGGGGCGAACGGGGAGCTGTTTTTT

D: TRBD1
V: TRBV12-5
size: -
J: TRBJ1-1
CDR3: CASGITTGPLMNTEAFF
DNA: TGTGCTAGTGGTATTACGACAGGGCCCCTCATGAACACTGAAGCTTTCTTT

D: -
V: TRBV12-3/TRBV12-4
size: once
J: TRBJ1-5
CDR3: CASSFGNQWPQHF
DNA: TGTGCCAGCAGTTTCGGGAATCAGTGGCCCCAGCATTTT

D: TRBD1
V: TRBV28
size: -
J: TRBJ1-1
CDR3: CASSLPGQGNTEAFF
DNA: TGTGCCAGCAGTTTACCGGGACAGGGGAACACTGAAGCTTTCTTT

D: TRBD1
V: TRBV6-5
size: -
J: TRBJ1-1
CDR3: CASSYPRTGGPTEAFF
DNA: TGTGCCAGCAGTTACCCGCGGACAGGGGGCCCCACTGAAGCTTTCTTT

D: -
V: TRBV2
size: -
J: TRBJ2-7
CDR3: CASSDTASYEQYF
DNA: TGTGCCAGCAGTGACACAGCCTCCTACGAGCAGTACTTC

D: TRBD1
V: TRBV29-1
size: -
J: TRBJ2-5
CDR3: CSASGQGAETQYF
DNA: TGCAGCGCCTCGGGGCAGGGGGCAGAGACCCAGTACTTC

D: TRBD1
V: TRBV11-2
size: -
J: TRBJ2-4
CDR3: CASSLGQGTVKNIQYF
DNA: TGTGCCAGCAGCTTGGGACAGGGGACAGTCAAAAACATTCAGTACTTC

D: -
V: TRBV10-2
size: -
J: TRBJ2-5
CDR3: CASSPRDSQETQYF
DNA: TGCGCCAGCAGCCCCCGGGACTCCCAAGAGACCCAGTACTTC

D: TRBD2
V: TRBV7-2
size: -
J: TRBJ2-5
CDR3: CASSYQGLAGEETQYF
DNA: TGTGCCAGCAGCTATCAGGGACTAGCGGGGGAAGAGACCCAGTACTTC

D: TRBD1
V: TRBV2
size: -
J: TRBJ1-2
CDR3: CASRTGAYGYTF
DNA: TGTGCCAGCAGGACAGGGGCCTATGGCTACACCTTC

D: TRBD1
V: TRBV5-6
size: -
J: TRBJ2-7
CDR3: CASSETGDHEQYF
DNA: TGTGCCAGCAGCGAGACAGGGGACCACGAGCAGTACTTC

D: -
V: TRBV5-6
size: few
J: TRBJ1-2
CDR3: CASSFGWGYTF
DNA: TGTGCCAGCAGTTTCGGTTGGGGCTACACCTTC

D: -
V: TRBV4-1
size: -
J: TRBJ1-2
CDR3: CASSQDQGTTYGYTF
DNA: TGCGCCAGCAGCCAAGATCAGGGGACGACCTATGGCTACACCTTC

D: -
V: TRBV28
size: -
J: TRBJ2-1
CDR3: CASTHVGSSYNEQFF
DNA: TGTGCCAGCACCCATGTTGGGAGCTCCTACAATGAGCAGTTCTTC

D: -
V: TRBV9
size: few
J: TRBJ1-5
CDR3: CASSLSGINQPQHF
DNA: TGTGCCAGCAGCTTGTCCGGGATTAATCAGCCCCAGCATTTT

D: -
V: TRBV7-2
size: -
J: TRBJ2-1
CDR3: CASSLGGHYNEQFF
DNA: TGTGCCAGCAGCTTGGGAGGTCACTACAATGAGCAGTTCTTC

D: -
V: TRBV3-1/TRBV3-2
size: -
J: TRBJ1-1
CDR3: CASSQEWRTAMNTEAFF
DNA: TGTGCCAGCAGCCAAGAATGGCGGACAGCGATGAACACTGAAGCTTTCTTT

D: -
V: TRBV27
size: -
J: TRBJ2-3
CDR3: CASSYSGGGAGESTDTQYF
DNA: TGTGCCAGCAGTTACTCCGGTGGGGGGGCGGGGGAGAGCACAGATACGCAGTATTTT

D: TRBD1
V: TRBV19
size: -
J: TRBJ2-3
CDR3: CASSAGTGITDTQYF
DNA: TGTGCCAGTAGTGCGGGGACAGGGATCACAGATACGCAGTATTTT

D: TRBD2
V: TRBV24-1
size: -
J: TRBJ2-1
CDR3: CATSSAGGYNEQFF
DNA: TGTGCCACCAGTTCAGCGGGGGGATACAATGAGCAGTTCTTC

D: TRBD1
V: TRBV4-1
size: once
J: TRBJ2-5
CDR3: CASSLSPGQGAETQYF
DNA: TGCGCCAGCAGCCTAAGTCCTGGACAGGGGGCCGAGACCCAGTACTTC

D: -
V: TRBV5-4
size: -
J: TRBJ1-1
CDR3: CASSLGTDGTEAFF
DNA: TGTGCCAGCAGCTTGGGGACAGACGGCACTGAAGCTTTCTTT

D: TRBD2
V: TRBV27
size: -
J: TRBJ2-3
CDR3: CASSGGESTQYF
DNA: TGTGCCTCTAGCGGGGGGGAGAGTACGCAGTATTTT

D: -
V: TRBV18
size: -
J: TRBJ2-7
CDR3: CASSPQSSYEQYF
DNA: TGTGCCAGCTCACCACAGAGCTCCTACGAGCAGTACTTC

D: -
V: TRBV12-5
size: -
J: TRBJ2-3
CDR3: CASGSWGQDTQYF
DNA: TGTGCTAGTGGTTCGTGGGGCCAAGATACGCAGTATTTT

D: -
V: TRBV7-8
size: -
J: TRBJ1-2
CDR3: CASSPGQGYGYTF
DNA: TGTGCCAGCAGCCCAGGGCAGGGCTATGGCTACACCTTC

D: TRBD1
V: TRBV28
size: -
J: TRBJ1-1
CDR3: CASRNRGAVTEAFF
DNA: TGTGCCAGCAGAAACAGGGGCGCCGTTACTGAAGCTTTCTTT

D: -
V: TRBV19
size: -
J: TRBJ1-5
CDR3: CASTSRGLSNQPQHF
DNA: TGTGCCAGTACTAGTAGGGGACTTAGCAATCAGCCCCAGCATTTT

D: TRBD2
V: TRBV18
size: few
J: TRBJ2-1
CDR3: CASSPPTSGGASGSYNEQFF
DNA: TGTGCCAGCTCACCGCCAACTAGCGGGGGGGCCTCGGGCTCCTACAATGAGCAGTTCTTC

D: TRBD2
V: TRBV5-1
size: -
J: TRBJ2-1
CDR3: CASSPGLAGREQFF
DNA: TGCGCCAGCAGCCCGGGGTTAGCGGGGAGGGAGCAGTTCTTC

D: -
V: TRBV7-2
size: -
J: TRBJ2-3
CDR3: CASSSGGRTDTQYF
DNA: TGTGCCAGCAGCTCGGGGGGCAGAACAGATACGCAGTATTTT

D: -
V: TRBV19
size: -
J: TRBJ1-1
CDR3: CASSRRAGQSGNTEAFF
DNA: TGTGCCAGTAGTAGACGAGCGGGACAATCGGGAAACACTGAAGCTTTCTTT